This T cell receptor (beta chain) is drawn from a study of control samples from healthy donors and cancer patients. Unmatched junction bases numbered 6, after V lost 10 bases and J lost 3 bases. The CDR3 runs to 13 residues. Germline V lookup: CDR1 MNHEY, CDR2 SVGAGI. The table came from immunoSEQ multiplex PCR; TCRdb's copy has only in-frame clones and leaves some out. The sample yields around 140,000 clones, around 94% seen once. The genes are TRBV6-5 and TRBJ2-7; 10 nucleotides match TRBD1. The source of this sequence is a man aged 35-49 years in good health. The material sequenced was blood. In nucleotides, the CDR3 is TGTGCCACAATTGACAGGGGGCTCTACGAGCAGTACTTC. Translation gives CATIDRGLYEQYF.